This TCR beta chain was identified in a study of naive and memory T cell subsets. Broader study findings: The RNA method is potentially sensitive to activation and differentiation changes.

The SP2 primer and nested alpha and beta constant region primers amplified ligated cDNA in four rounds. Alpha and beta constant region primers primed reverse transcription for blood and skin samples. One entry per CDR3 protein, called by TCRdb with MiXCR from the UMI-ligation and nested PCR reads. This table has tens of thousands of distinct CDR3 sequences, approximately 10% appearing once. Trimming removed 5 bases from V and 2 bases from J; junction bases left unmatched: 7. The CDR3 covers 15 residues. CDR1 and CDR2 (germline): MDHEN, SYDVKM. Treatment described: skin biopsy from PPD injection site in Mantoux-positive individual. The library had UMIs added by 3' ligation of an oligonucleotide to TCR cDNA. Tuberculin skin test biopsies were taken where PPD was injected in Mantoux-positive people. Sample share makes this clonotype medium-sized. Its specificity is unknown.

The receptor was derived from an adult in good health. The sequences come from skin, collected from a tuberculin skin test site. V gene TRBV28 combines with J gene TRBJ2-7, with 9 bases aligning to TRBD2. The CDR3 DNA is TGTGCCAGCAGTATGGGACTAGCTGTAACCTACGAGCAGTACTTC. It yields the protein CASSMGLAVTYEQYF.